Shown below are 10 T cell receptor beta chains from a single sample sequenced in a study of neurological immune-mediated disorders. Using its own MiXCR run on the 5' RACE reads, TCRdb lists one record per CDR3 protein. Altogether some 48,000 distinct CDR3 sequences are present, around 13% being singletons, with the ten largest covering 4.5%. Time point of the sample: longitudinal time-point 2. The specimen was PBMCs. These receptors originate from a male donor with HTLV-1-associated myelopathy (HAM/TSP).

This clonotype was observed many times. The genes are TRBV20-1 and TRBJ2-1; D is perhaps TRBD2 (7 bases). The germline V and J ends were trimmed by 5 bases and 8 bases, with 19 bases remaining between them. The CDR3 runs to 14 residues. CDR1 DFQATT and CDR2 SNEGSKA come from the germline V gene (reference sequence). The CDR3 bases are TGCAGTGCTTGTCGGGGGGCGATCATCTATGAGCAGTTCTTC. Protein product: CSACRGAIIYEQFF.

This clonotype has ten or more counts. The chain is built from TRBV5-1 and TRBJ2-2; D call uncertain. The CDR3 has 16 amino acids. V gave up 1 base and J gave up 5 bases, with 15 bases separating them. In germline, CDR1 is SGHRS, CDR2 YFSETQ. This chain's CDR3 is CASSLSSMTYTGELFF. The CDR3 DNA is TGCGCCAGCAGCTTGTCCTCCATGACGTATACCGGGGAGCTGTTTTTT.

Turning to this clonotype: The junction does not match germline at one end; this may be a read error. This rearrangement joins TRBV6-5 to TRBJ2-3, with D uncertain. This CDR3 spans 15 amino acids. CDR1 and CDR2 from the germline V gene are MNHEY and SVGAGI. CDR3 in amino acids: CASCYSIRGPNTQYF. For the CDR3, the DNA is TGTGCCAGCTGTTACTCGATTCGTGGACCAAATACGCAGTATTTT.

This clonotype was picked up many times. CDR3 bases: TGCAGTGCTAGAGTGGCGGGGGTACGGGAGACCCAGTACTTC. Protein sequence: CSARVAGVRETQYF. V gene TRBV20-1 combines with J gene TRBJ2-5; 7 bases line up with TRBD2. The CDR3 is 14 residues long. V lost 1 base and J lost 5; bases outside the gene matches: 7. Germline assignment: CDR1 DFQATT and CDR2 SNEGSKA (reference sequence).

In this sample, this clonotype turned up many times. This rearrangement joins TRBV29-1 to TRBJ2-1; 11 bases align to TRBD2. The J segment lost 3 bases and the V segment lost 4 bases, leaving 8 bases of the junction unmatched. CDR1 is SQVTM and CDR2 is ANQGSEA in the germline V gene. This CDR3 is built from 16 residues. CDR3 nucleotides: TGCAGCGTTGGCCGAACTAGCGGGGGTTTCTACAATGAGCAGTTCTTC. This encodes CSVGRTSGGFYNEQFF.

This clonotype ranks as medium-sized. V gene TRBV20-1 combines with J gene TRBJ1-5; 8 bases align to TRBD1. The CDR3 is 14 amino acids. After removal of 0 bases from V and 7 bases from J, the junction contained 5 bases not matched to a gene. Germline-derived CDR1 and CDR2 are DFQATT and SNEGSKA (reference sequence). CDR3 coding DNA: TGCAGTGCTAGAGAAACAGGGGGTGGGCAGCCCCAGCATTTT. Protein sequence: CSARETGGGQPQHF.

This clonotype has at least ten counts. This chain joins TRBV10-3 and TRBJ1-1, with a possible D match to TRBD1 (5 bases). Trimming shortened V by 10 bases and J by 5 bases, and 17 bases separated the two germline ends. This CDR3 is built from 13 residues. Germline V lookup: CDR1 ENHRY, CDR2 SYGVKD. In DNA form, the CDR3 reads TGTGCCACTATCCGAAGCGGGGGGACTGAAGCTTTCTTT. This codes for CATIRSGGTEAFF.

With respect to this clonotype: At one end, the junction sequence differs from germline, possibly due to a read error. The rearrangement links TRBV6-4 to TRBJ2-3, with 7 bases aligning to TRBD1. This CDR3 contains 14 residues. CDR1 and CDR2 (germline): MRHNA, SNTAGT. CDR3 region: CASSYEGGADTQYF. The CDR3 nucleotides read TGTGCCAGCAGTTACGAAGGGGGCGCAGATACTCAGTATTTT.

This clonotype has at least ten counts. The genes are TRBV6-2 or TRBV6-3 and TRBJ1-1; the D is unclear. Germline V gives CDR1 MNHEY, CDR2 SVGEGT. Between the trimmed V and J ends, which lost 6 bases and 4 bases, there was a span of 6 bases. This CDR3 has 11 amino acids. Here the CDR3 DNA reads TGTGCCAGCAGCCACCCCACTGAAGCTTTCTTT. It specifies CASSHPTEAFF.

This clonotype was picked up many times. V and J are TRBV7-2 and TRBJ2-6, with D maybe TRBD1 (5 bases). CDR1 and CDR2 from the germline V gene are SGHTA and FQGNSA. V was shortened by 5 bases and J by 0 bases, with 17 bases between the two germline ends. CDR3 length: 18 amino acids. As DNA, the CDR3 is TGTGCCAGCAGCCCCCTAGGACCGACAGTCTCTGGGGCCAACGTCCTGACTTTC. Encoded protein: CASSPLGPTVSGANVLTF. Complete variable domain (other parts from reference TRBV7-2 and TRBJ2-6): GAGVSQSPSNKVTEKGKDVELRCDPISGHTALYWYRQSLGQGLEFLIYFQGNSAPDKSGLPSDRFSAERTGGSVSTLTIQRTQQEDSAVYLCASSPLGPTVSGANVLTFGAGSRLTVL.